A single sample gave rise to the 13 T cell receptor beta chains below, sequenced in a study of T cell clonality in common variable immunodeficiency. The data were produced by immunoSEQ multiplex PCR, yet TCRdb's version contains in-frame clones alone and is incomplete. The data show under 45,000 clones, with none appearing a single time. The source material was peripheral blood mononuclear cells. The source of these receptors is a person between 18 and 75 years old in good health.

A few counts support this clone. The CDR3 sequence: CAWRVGTGRTEAFF. CDR3 DNA, as far as it was read: TGTGCCTGGAGAGTAGGGACAGGGAGGACTGAA. This chain joins TRBV30 and TRBJ1-1; TRBD1 matches at 9 bases. From the germline J gene comes the end of the CDR3, since the read stops 3 residues before it. This CDR3 region has 14 residues. Germline V gene data show CDR1 as GTSNPN and CDR2 as SVGIG (reference sequence). V gave up 3 bases and J gave up 5 bases; unmatched junction bases: 7.

Many counts were recorded for this clone. Read coverage stops 3 residues before the CDR3 terminus; the germline J gene supplies the remainder. This chain links TRBV13 with TRBJ1-4, with 8 nucleotides matching TRBD1. The germline V gene has CDR1 PRHDT and CDR2 FYEKMQ (reference sequence). V was clipped by 2 bases and J by 8 bases; unmatched bases: 1. The CDR3 extends over 13 amino acids. The CDR3 region is CASSLQGAEKLFF. The part of the CDR3 DNA that was read is TGTGCCAGCAGCTTACAGGGGGCGGAAAAA.

This clone was recorded many times. The sequenced fragment ends 3 residues before the CDR3 boundary, so the rest is inferred from the germline J gene. The chain recombines TRBV29-1 with TRBJ2-3, with unresolved D. Trimming took 4 bases from V and 2 from J, leaving 10 bases between them. The CDR3 covers 13 residues. Germline values: CDR1 SQVTM, CDR2 ANQGSEA. The sequenced CDR3 bases are TGCAGCGTTGTTGGCAGAAACACAGATACG. Amino acid sequence: CSVVGRNTDT. The entire CDR3 reads CSVVGRNTDTQYF.

This clone occurred many times. The CDR3 region is CASSVGTQNQPQHF. CDR3 DNA (partial): TGTGCCAGCAGTGTCGGGACACAGAATCAGCCC. The chain joins TRBV6-1 to TRBJ1-5; D might be TRBD1 (6 bases). The DNA ends 3 residues before the CDR3 does, and the rest of the CDR3 is filled in from the germline J gene. The length of the CDR3 is 14 residues. The V end lost 4 bases, the J end lost 4 bases, and 11 bases lay between the germline ends. Per the germline V gene, CDR1 is MNHNS and CDR2 is SASEGT.

This clone came up many times. Read data end 3 residues before the CDR3 end; the end is taken from the germline J gene. V gene TRBV20-1 combines with J gene TRBJ2-2; D remains ambiguous. Germline loops: CDR1 DFQATT, CDR2 SNEGSKA (reference sequence). CDR3 length equals 15 residues. The CDR3 protein is CSAILGFATNEKLFF. The sequenced part of the CDR3 DNA is TGCAGTGCTATTCTTGGATTCGCAACTAATGAAAAG.

This clone came up many times. Coverage ceases 3 residues before the CDR3 finishes, and the germline J gene fills in the end. This sequence joins TRBV19 and TRBJ2-4, with D hard to call. With 1 base removed from V and 4 bases from J, the gap between germline ends came to 8 bases. This CDR3 spans 14 amino acids. Germline CDR1 reads LNHDA; CDR2 reads SQIVND (reference sequence). Incomplete CDR3 DNA: TGTGCCAGTAGTATAGGAGAGGTAAAAAACATT. Translation: CASSIGEVKNI. The full CDR3 protein reads CASSIGEVKNIQYF.

The part of the CDR3 DNA that was read is TGTGCCAGTAGTATCAGGGAGGAGGCGGCTGGT. Translation gives CASSIREEAAG. The entire CDR3 protein reads CASSIREEAAGQYF. The V and J genes are TRBV19 and TRBJ2-4; D possibly corresponds to TRBD2 (6 bases). The missing CDR3 end, 3 residues past where the read stops, is filled in from the germline J gene. Germline CDR1 and CDR2: LNHDA and SQIVND (reference sequence). The CDR3 runs 14 residues.

This clone has at least ten counts. Coverage ceases 3 residues before the CDR3 finishes, and the germline J gene fills in the end. V usage is TRBV11-3 and J usage is TRBJ1-3; D is undetermined. From germline, CDR1 is SGHNT and CDR2 YENEEA. The CDR3 consists of 13 residues. Trimming cost V 6 bases and J 0 bases, with 6 bases left between them. The CDR3 sequence: CASSASSGNTIYF. The covered CDR3 bases are TGTGCCAGCAGTGCTAGCTCTGGAAACACC.

In this sample, this clone turned up many times. The sequenced fragment ends 3 residues before the CDR3 boundary, so the rest is inferred from the germline J gene. This chain connects TRBV5-4 to TRBJ1-4; 8 nucleotides align to TRBD1. Looked up from germline, CDR1 is SGHNT and CDR2 is YYREEE (reference sequence). This CDR3 contains 15 residues. V lost 0 bases and J lost 5; bases outside the gene matches: 3. The CDR3 spells CASSLADRGNEKLFF. The covered CDR3 bases are TGTGCCAGCAGCTTGGCCGACAGGGGAAATGAAAAA.

This clone was counted ten times or more. Read coverage stops 3 residues before the CDR3 terminus; the germline J gene supplies the remainder. The V and J genes are TRBV18 and TRBJ2-5; 9 bases are shared with TRBD2. Germline CDR1 and CDR2: KGHSH and LQKENI. This CDR3 comprises 15 residues. With 6 bases clipped from V and 5 bases from J, the junction kept 10 bases outside the gene matches. The DNA read from the CDR3 is TGTGCCAGCTCGCGGGGTAGCGGGAGTTTGGAGACC. Its protein is CASSRGSGSLET. The whole CDR3 protein is CASSRGSGSLETQYF.

CDR3 DNA, as far as it was read: TGTGCCAGCACTCTGGGGGGCGGGACAGGCCGCGAC. It translates to CASTLGGGTGRD. The full CDR3 sequence reads CASTLGGGTGRDYTF. The chain links TRBV7-2 to TRBJ1-2; 8 bases are a match to TRBD1. The read halts 3 residues ahead of the CDR3 end, with the missing end drawn from the germline J gene. The CDR3 is 15 residues long. CDR1 and CDR2 from the germline V gene are SGHTA and FQGNSA.

This clone has at least ten counts. Coverage ceases 3 residues before the CDR3 finishes, and the germline J gene fills in the end. This chain uses TRBV6-1 with TRBJ2-5; 8 bases fit TRBD1. The junction had 6 bases not matched to a gene; V was cut back by 1 base and J by 5 bases. CDR1 and CDR2 (germline): MNHNS, SASEGT. The CDR3 runs to 15 residues. CDR3 DNA, as far as it was read: TGTGCCAGCAGTGAAGGGACAGGGTTTGGGGAGACC. This translates into CASSEGTGFGET. The complete CDR3 sequence is CASSEGTGFGETQYF.

There are many counts of this clone. The read halts 3 residues ahead of the CDR3 end, with the missing end drawn from the germline J gene. The chain employs TRBV6-1 and TRBJ2-1; D is perhaps TRBD2 (6 bases). CDR1 and CDR2 from the germline V gene are MNHNS and SASEGT. The CDR3 length is 16 residues. Between the trimmed V and J ends, which lost 2 bases and 1 base, there was a span of 12 bases. The CDR3 spells CASSELGGVSYNEQFF. CDR3 DNA, as far as it was read: TGTGCCAGCAGTGAACTCGGGGGAGTTTCCTACAATGAG.